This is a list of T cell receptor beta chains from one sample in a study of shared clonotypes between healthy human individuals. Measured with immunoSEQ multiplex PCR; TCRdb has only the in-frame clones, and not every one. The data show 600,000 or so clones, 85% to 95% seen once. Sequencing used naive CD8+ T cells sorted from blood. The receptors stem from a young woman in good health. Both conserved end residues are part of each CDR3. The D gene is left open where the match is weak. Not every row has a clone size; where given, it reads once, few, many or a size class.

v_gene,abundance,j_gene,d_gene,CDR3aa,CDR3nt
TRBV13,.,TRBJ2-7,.,CASSLVGSSYEQYF,TGTGCCAGCAGCTTAGTCGGGAGCTCCTACGAGCAGTACTTC
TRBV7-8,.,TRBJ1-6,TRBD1,CASSFPPGQDNSPLHF,TGTGCCAGCAGCTTCCCCCCCGGACAGGATAATTCACCCCTCCACTTT
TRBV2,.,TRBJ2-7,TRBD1,CASSEKTGVRYEQYF,TGTGCCAGCAGTGAAAAGACAGGGGTTCGGTACGAGCAGTACTTC
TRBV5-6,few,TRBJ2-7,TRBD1,CASSLKRDRSYYEQYF,TGTGCCAGCAGCTTGAAGAGGGACAGGTCGTACTACGAGCAGTACTTC
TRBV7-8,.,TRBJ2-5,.,CASSSASGTRAPQETQYF,TGTGCCAGCAGCTCCGCCTCCGGGACGCGCGCCCCCCAAGAGACCCAGTACTTC
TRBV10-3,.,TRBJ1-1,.,CAIRTENTEAFF,TGTGCCATCAGAACGGAGAACACTGAAGCTTTCTTT
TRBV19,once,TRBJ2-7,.,CASSIGWEHYEQYF,TGTGCCAGTAGTATAGGCTGGGAACACTACGAGCAGTACTTC
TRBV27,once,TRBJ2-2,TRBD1,CASSTRTGTGELFF,TGTGCCAGCAGTACCCGGACAGGGACAGGGGAGCTGTTTTTT
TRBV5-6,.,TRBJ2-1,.,CASSHGGLTNEQFF,TGTGCCAGCAGTCACGGCGGGTTGACCAATGAGCAGTTCTTC
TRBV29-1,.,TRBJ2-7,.,CSVGAGSTSYEQYF,TGCAGCGTTGGTGCGGGATCAACTTCCTACGAGCAGTACTTC
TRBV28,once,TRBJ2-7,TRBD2,CASSKLGLAGTSYEQYF,TGTGCCAGCAGTAAATTGGGACTAGCGGGCACCTCCTACGAGCAGTACTTC
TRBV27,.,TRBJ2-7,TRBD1,CASSGTGTGLYEQYF,TGTGCCAGCAGTGGAACCGGGACAGGGCTTTACGAGCAGTACTTC
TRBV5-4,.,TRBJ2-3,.,CASSSVDTQYF,TGTGCCAGCAGCTCAGTGGATACGCAGTATTTT
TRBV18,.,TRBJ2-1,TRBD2,CASSPEAGGTNEQFF,TGTGCCAGCTCACCTGAAGCGGGAGGTACGAATGAGCAGTTCTTC
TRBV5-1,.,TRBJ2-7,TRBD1,CASSDDRGDSYEQYF,TGCGCCAGCAGTGATGACAGGGGGGATTCCTACGAGCAGTACTTC
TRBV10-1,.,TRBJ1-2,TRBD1,CASRGQAGPGYTF,TGCGCCAGCAGAGGACAGGCGGGTCCTGGCTACACCTTC
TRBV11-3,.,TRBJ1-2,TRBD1,CASSASRGLCLYGYTF,TGTGCCAGCAGCGCGAGCAGGGGGCTCTGCCTCTATGGCTACACCTTC
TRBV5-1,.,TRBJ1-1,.,CASSLADGGARRTEAFF,TGCGCCAGCAGTTTGGCCGACGGCGGGGCTCGACGGACTGAAGCTTTCTTT
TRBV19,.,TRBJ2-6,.,CASSLGISGANVLTF,TGTGCCAGTAGTTTGGGCATCTCTGGGGCCAACGTCCTGACTTTC
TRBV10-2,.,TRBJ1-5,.,CASSVGGYQPQHF,TGCGCCAGCAGTGTAGGAGGATATCAGCCCCAGCATTTT
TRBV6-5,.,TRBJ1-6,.,CASSYMGSPLHF,TGTGCCAGCAGTTACATGGGATCACCCCTCCACTTT
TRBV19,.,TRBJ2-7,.,CASSMDRGSGSSYEQYF,TGTGCCAGTAGTATGGATAGGGGGAGCGGAAGCTCCTACGAGCAGTACTTC